This TCR beta chain was profiled in a study of blood T cell repertoires in COVID-19. Sequencing was performed with immunoSEQ multiplex PCR; in TCRdb, only in-frame clones are kept and a portion is missing. The top ten hold roughly 3.5% of the sample, which has about 140,000 clones, roughly 85% seen once. Germline assignment: CDR1 MDHEN and CDR2 SYDVKM. This CDR3 contains 15 residues. V lost 6 bases, J lost 6 bases, and 12 bases stayed unmatched. Sample: peripheral blood. This chain joins TRBV28 and TRBJ1-2; 8 bases match TRBD1. This TCR was sampled from a man in his sixties with acute or convalescent COVID-19. As DNA, the CDR3 is TGTGCCAGCAGCTTCACGGGACAGGTCAACAATGGCTACACCTTC. Its protein is CASSFTGQVNNGYTF.